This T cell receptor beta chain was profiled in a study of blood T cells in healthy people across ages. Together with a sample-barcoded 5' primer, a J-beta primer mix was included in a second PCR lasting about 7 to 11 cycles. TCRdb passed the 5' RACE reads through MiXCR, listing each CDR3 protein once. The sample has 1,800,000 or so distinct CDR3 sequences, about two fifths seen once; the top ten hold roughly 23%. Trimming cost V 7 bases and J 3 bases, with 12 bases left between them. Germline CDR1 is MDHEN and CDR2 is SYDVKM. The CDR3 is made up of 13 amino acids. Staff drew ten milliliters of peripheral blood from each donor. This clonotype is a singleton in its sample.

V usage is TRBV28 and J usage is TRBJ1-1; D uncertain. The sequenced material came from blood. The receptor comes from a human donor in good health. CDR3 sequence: CASKYETDTEAFF. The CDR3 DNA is TGTGCCAGCAAATACGAGACGGACACTGAAGCTTTCTTT.